One T cell receptor (beta chain) is described in this entry. Its antigen is not identified. The data originate from a study of cytomegalovirus exposure and HLA in healthy donors. The CDR3 length is 16 residues. V lost 4 bases to trimming and J lost 0 bases; unmatched junction nucleotides: 5. Germline V gives CDR1 LGHNA, CDR2 YSLEER. Generated by immunoSEQ multiplex PCR, the TCRdb table keeps only in-frame clones and is missing some. The sample holds tens of thousands of clones, roughly 94% seen once. Overall study results and limits: In the approximately 120 validation repertoires, a later analysis found that first-cohort TCR clusters tended to co-occur.

The genes are TRBV4-3 and TRBJ2-7, with TRBD1 matching 11 bases. The receptor was derived from a woman aged 18-30 years in good health and CMV-seronegative. The sample comprised PBMCs. The chain's CDR3 is CASSPRTGGASYEQYF. CDR3 DNA: TGCGCCAGCAGCCCGCGGACAGGGGGCGCCTCCTACGAGCAGTACTTC.